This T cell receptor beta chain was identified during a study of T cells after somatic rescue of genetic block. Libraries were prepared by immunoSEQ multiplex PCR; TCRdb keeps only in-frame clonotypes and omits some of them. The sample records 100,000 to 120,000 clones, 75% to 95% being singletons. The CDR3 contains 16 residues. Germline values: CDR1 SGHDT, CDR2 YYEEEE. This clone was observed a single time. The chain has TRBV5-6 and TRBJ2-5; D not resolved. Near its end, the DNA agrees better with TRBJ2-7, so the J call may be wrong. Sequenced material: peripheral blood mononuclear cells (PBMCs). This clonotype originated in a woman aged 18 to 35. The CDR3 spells CASSLDGWASHYEQYF. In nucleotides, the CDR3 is TGTGCCAGCAGCTTGGATGGTTGGGCCTCTCACTACGAGCAGTACTTC.